Following are 13 T cell receptor beta chains from one sample sequenced in a study of blood T cell repertoires in COVID-19. TCRdb's copy holds only in-frame clones and misses some; the assay was immunoSEQ multiplex PCR. Here the sample spans tens of thousands of clones, 88% being singletons. Sequenced: peripheral blood. The receptors were gathered from a human donor in a cohort sampled during active COVID-19.

The genes are TRBV19 and TRBJ1-2; 8 positions agree with TRBD1. V gave up 4 bases and J gave up 6 bases; unmatched junction bases: 4. CDR1 and CDR2 (germline): LNHDA, SQIVND (reference sequence). The CDR3 spans 13 residues. This CDR3 reads CASSTQGAHGYTF. Here the CDR3 DNA reads TGTGCCAGTAGTACCCAGGGGGCTCATGGCTACACCTTC.

A few counts support this clone. The chain is built from TRBV9 and TRBJ1-1, with D tentatively TRBD1 (5 bases). The CDR3 contains 14 residues. Trimming shortened V by 4 bases and J by 4 bases, and 14 bases separated the two germline ends. Germline V gene sequence: CDR1 SGDLS, CDR2 YYNGEE. The CDR3 protein is CASSRWGEGTEAFF. The DNA of the CDR3 is TGTGCCAGCAGCCGATGGGGGGAAGGCACTGAAGCTTTCTTT.

This clone was found a few times. V gene TRBV5-1 combines with J gene TRBJ1-1; 7 bases align to TRBD1. The CDR3 totals 15 residues. The V gene's germline CDR1 is SGHRS and CDR2 YFSETQ. The trim removed 4 bases at V and 5 bases at J, leaving 11 bases unmatched. The CDR3 here is CASSLQGGGRTEAFF. CDR3 nucleotide sequence: TGCGCCAGCAGCCTCCAGGGGGGAGGTCGAACTGAAGCTTTCTTT.

The gene calls are TRBV19 and TRBJ1-5; no reliable D call. The ends were cut back, 7 bases at V and 4 bases at J, with 11 bases in the middle. CDR3 length equals 13 residues. Germline CDR1 LNHDA, CDR2 SQIVND (reference sequence). The CDR3 DNA sequence: TGTGCCAGTAAGGAGACTTGGAATCAGCCCCAGCATTTT. Amino acid sequence: CASKETWNQPQHF.

This clone was seen a handful of times. This chain uses TRBV28 with TRBJ1-6, with 9 bases that match TRBD1. Germline trimming cut 7 bases from V and 9 bases from J; bases unmatched to any gene: 10. The germline V gene encodes CDR1 MDHEN and CDR2 SYDVKM. The CDR3 totals 15 residues. This CDR3 reads CASTPPGQGSSPLHF. The CDR3 DNA reads as TGTGCCAGCACCCCTCCGGGACAGGGAAGTTCACCCCTCCACTTT.

This clone was seen more than once but under ten times. The chain couples TRBV5-6 to TRBJ1-2; TRBD1 matches 7 bases. CDR1 SGHDT and CDR2 YYEEEE come from the germline V gene. The CDR3 runs 14 residues. The V and J ends lost 4 bases and 4 bases, in that order; junction bases with no gene match: 7. CDR3 loop: CASSIRGVSYGYTF. The CDR3 coding sequence is TGTGCCAGCAGCATCAGGGGGGTCTCCTATGGCTACACCTTC.

The chain is built from TRBV2 and TRBJ2-3; 7 bases agree with TRBD1. J gave up 2 bases and V 6 bases, and 8 bases lay outside the gene matches. Germline loops: CDR1 SNHLY, CDR2 FYNNEI. This CDR3 spans 15 amino acids. This CDR3 reads CASSRDRSVTDTQYF. CDR3 coding DNA: TGTGCCAGCAGCCGGGACAGATCCGTCACAGATACGCAGTATTTT.

This chain uses TRBV30 with TRBJ2-7; 7 bases are a match to TRBD1. CDR3 length: 16 amino acids. Germline V gene sequence: CDR1 GTSNPN, CDR2 SVGIG (reference sequence). J was trimmed by 1 base and V by 0 bases; bases with no gene match: 9. The CDR3 is CAWSVCWGQSSYEQYF. The CDR3 bases are TGTGCCTGGAGTGTGTGTTGGGGACAGTCTTCCTACGAGCAGTACTTC.

For this clone: A junction end diverges from the germline sequence, so it may reflect a read error. This chain connects TRBV23-1 to TRBJ2-7; 10 nucleotides agree with TRBD2. TRBV23-1 is annotated as an ORF whose role is uncertain. The CDR3 sequence is 17 residues long. The CDR3 region is CASRSITVEGLRAGGDF. DNA of the CDR3: TGCGCCAGCAGAAGTATTACCGTGGAGGGCCTACGAGCGGGGGGGGACTTC.

V usage is TRBV2 and J usage is TRBJ1-6, with a tentative D call TRBD1 (5 bases). Trimming removed 6 bases at V and 10 bases at J, with 19 bases between. This CDR3 region has 15 residues. The V gene's germline CDR1 is SNHLY and CDR2 FYNNEI. CDR3 protein: CASSPQQGFGSPLHF. The CDR3 region has the DNA TGTGCCAGCAGCCCCCAGCAGGGTTTCGGCTCACCCCTCCACTTT.

Turning to this clone: At the DNA level, this CDR3 is encoded by other sequences in the same sample as well. J is TRBJ1-6 and V is TRBV7-2; TRBD1 matches at 9 bases. The CDR3 runs to 14 residues. The germline CDR1 and CDR2 sequences are SGHTA and FQGNSA. V was pared by 5 bases and J by 6 bases, with 2 bases of the junction left unmatched. The CDR3 region is CASSPGQGNSPLHF. CDR3 DNA sequence: TGTGCCAGCAGCCCGGGACAGGGTAATTCACCCCTCCACTTT.

The chain recombines TRBV5-1 with TRBJ2-2; D may be TRBD2 (5 bases). The CDR3 has 15 amino acids. Trimming removed 3 bases from V and 0 bases from J, with 9 bases in between. Germline values: CDR1 SGHRS, CDR2 YFSETQ. The CDR3 sequence is CASSYLASNTGELFF. The DNA for the CDR3 is TGCGCCAGCAGCTATCTAGCCTCGAACACCGGGGAGCTGTTTTTT.

The chain has TRBV6-5 and TRBJ1-5, with D possibly matching TRBD1 (6 bases). This CDR3 has 15 amino acids. Germline loops: CDR1 MNHEY, CDR2 SVGAGI. Deletions cut 8 bases from V and 4 bases from J, with 18 bases between. The CDR3 region is CASGNFGQNNQPQHF. The CDR3 DNA follows: TGTGCCAGCGGCAACTTCGGACAGAATAATCAGCCCCAGCATTTT.